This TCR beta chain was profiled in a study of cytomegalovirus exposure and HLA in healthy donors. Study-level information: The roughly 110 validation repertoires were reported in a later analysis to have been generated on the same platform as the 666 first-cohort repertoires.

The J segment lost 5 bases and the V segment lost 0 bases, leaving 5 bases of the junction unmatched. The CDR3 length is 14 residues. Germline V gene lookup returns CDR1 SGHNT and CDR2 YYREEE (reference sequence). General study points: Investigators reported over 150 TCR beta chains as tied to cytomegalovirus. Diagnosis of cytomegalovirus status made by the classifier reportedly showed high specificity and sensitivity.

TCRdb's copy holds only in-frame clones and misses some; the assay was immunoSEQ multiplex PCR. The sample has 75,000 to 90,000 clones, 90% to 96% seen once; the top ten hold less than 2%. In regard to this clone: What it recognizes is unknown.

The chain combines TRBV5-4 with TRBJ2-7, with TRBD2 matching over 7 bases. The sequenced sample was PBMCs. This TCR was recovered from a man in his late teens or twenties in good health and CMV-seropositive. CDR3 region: CASSLVQGGDEQYF. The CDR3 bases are TGTGCCAGCAGCTTGGTGCAGGGAGGGGACGAGCAGTACTTC.